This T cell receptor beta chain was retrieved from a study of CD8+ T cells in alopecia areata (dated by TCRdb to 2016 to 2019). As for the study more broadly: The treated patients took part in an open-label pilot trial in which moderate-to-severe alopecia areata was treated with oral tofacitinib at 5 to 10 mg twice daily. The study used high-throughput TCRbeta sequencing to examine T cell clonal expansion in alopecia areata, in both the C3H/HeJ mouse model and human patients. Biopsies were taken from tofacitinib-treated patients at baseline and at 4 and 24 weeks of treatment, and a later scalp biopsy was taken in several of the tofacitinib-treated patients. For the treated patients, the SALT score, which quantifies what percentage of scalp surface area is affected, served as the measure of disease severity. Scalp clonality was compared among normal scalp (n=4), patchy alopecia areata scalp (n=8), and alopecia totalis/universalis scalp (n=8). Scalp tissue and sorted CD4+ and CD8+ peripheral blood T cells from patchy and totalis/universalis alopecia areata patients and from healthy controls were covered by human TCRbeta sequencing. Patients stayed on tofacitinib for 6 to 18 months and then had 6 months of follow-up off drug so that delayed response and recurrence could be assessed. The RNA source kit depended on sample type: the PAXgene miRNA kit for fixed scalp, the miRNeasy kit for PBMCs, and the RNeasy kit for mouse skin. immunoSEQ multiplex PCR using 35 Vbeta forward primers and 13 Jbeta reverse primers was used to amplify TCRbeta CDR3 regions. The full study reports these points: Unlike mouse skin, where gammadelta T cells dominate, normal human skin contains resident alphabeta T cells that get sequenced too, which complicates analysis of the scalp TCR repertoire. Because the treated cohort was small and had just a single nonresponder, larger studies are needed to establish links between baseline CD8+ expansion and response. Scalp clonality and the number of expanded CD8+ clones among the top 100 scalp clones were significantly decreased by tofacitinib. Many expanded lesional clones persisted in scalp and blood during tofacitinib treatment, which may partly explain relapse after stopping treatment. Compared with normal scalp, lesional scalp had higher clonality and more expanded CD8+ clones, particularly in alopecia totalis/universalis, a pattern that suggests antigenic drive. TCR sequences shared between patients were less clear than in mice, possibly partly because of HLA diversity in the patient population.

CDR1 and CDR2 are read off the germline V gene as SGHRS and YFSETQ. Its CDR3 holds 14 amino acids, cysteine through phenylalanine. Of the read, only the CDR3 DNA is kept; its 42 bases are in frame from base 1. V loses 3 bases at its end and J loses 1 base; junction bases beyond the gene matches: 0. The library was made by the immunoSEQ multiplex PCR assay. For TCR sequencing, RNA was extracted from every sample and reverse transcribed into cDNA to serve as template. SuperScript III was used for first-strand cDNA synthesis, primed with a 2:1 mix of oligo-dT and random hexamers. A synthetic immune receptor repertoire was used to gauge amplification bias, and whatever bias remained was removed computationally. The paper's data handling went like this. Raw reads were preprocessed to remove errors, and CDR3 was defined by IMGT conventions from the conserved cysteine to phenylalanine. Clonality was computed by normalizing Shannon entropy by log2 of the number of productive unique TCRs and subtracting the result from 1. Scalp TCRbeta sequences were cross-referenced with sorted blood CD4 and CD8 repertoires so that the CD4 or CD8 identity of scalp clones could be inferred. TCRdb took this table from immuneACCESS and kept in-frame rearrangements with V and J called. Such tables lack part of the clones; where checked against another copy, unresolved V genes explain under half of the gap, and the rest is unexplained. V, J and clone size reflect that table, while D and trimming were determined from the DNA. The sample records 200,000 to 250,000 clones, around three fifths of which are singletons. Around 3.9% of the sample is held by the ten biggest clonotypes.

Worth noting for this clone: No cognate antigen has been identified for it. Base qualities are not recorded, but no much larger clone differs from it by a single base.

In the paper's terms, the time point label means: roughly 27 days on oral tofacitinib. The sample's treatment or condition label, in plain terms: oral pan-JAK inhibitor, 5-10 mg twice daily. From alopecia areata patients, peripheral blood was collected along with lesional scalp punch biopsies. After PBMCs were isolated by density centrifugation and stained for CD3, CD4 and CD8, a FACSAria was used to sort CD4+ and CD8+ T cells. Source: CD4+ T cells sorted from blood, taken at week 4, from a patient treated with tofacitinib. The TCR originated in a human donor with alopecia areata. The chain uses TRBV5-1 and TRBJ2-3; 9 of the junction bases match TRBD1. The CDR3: CASSWDRGTDTQYF. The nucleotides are TGCGCCAGCAGCTGGGACAGGGGCACAGATACGCAGTATTTT.